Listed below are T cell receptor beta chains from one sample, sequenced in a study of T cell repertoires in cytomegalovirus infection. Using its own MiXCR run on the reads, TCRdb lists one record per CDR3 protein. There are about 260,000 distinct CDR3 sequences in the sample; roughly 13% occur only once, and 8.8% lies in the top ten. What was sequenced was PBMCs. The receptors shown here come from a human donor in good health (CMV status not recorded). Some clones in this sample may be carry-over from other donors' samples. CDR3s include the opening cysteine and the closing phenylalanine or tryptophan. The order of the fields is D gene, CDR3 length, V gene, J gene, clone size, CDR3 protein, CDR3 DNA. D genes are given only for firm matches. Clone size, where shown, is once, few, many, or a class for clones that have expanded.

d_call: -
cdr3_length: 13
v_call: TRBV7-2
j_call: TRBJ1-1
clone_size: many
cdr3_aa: CASSFMWDTEAFF
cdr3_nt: TGTGCCAGCAGCTTTATGTGGGACACTGAAGCTTTCTTT

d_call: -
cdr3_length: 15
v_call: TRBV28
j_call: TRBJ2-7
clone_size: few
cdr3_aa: CASSLSGYSSYEQYF
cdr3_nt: TGTGCCAGCAGTTTATCGGGGTACAGCTCCTACGAGCAGTACTTC

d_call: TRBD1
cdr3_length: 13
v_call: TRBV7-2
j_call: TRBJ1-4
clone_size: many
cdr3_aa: CASGRGSEEKLFF
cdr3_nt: TGTGCCAGCGGCAGGGGGTCGGAGGAAAAACTGTTTTTT

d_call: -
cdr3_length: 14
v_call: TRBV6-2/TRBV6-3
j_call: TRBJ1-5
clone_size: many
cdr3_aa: CASSYSGSNQPQHF
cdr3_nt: TGTGCCAGCAGTTACAGCGGATCCAATCAGCCCCAGCATTTT

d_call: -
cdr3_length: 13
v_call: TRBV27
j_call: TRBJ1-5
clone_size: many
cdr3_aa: CASSLSFSQPQHF
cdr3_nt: TGTGCCAGCAGTTTATCGTTCAGTCAGCCCCAGCATTTT

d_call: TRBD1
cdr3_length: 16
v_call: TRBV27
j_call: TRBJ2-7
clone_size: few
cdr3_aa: CASSAYRDRGRGEQYF
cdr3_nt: TGTGCCAGCAGTGCCTACCGGGACAGGGGGCGAGGCGAGCAGTACTTC

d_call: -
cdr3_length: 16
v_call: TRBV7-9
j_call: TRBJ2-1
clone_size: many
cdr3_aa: CASSGNERGDYNEQFF
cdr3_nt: TGTGCCAGCAGCGGCAACGAGAGGGGGGATTACAATGAGCAGTTCTTC

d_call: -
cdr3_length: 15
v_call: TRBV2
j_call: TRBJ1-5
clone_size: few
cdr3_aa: CASSEGGNSNQPQHF
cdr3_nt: TGTGCCAGCAGTGAAGGAGGGAATAGCAATCAGCCCCAGCATTTT

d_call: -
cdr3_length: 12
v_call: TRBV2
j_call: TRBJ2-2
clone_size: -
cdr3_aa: CASTWGTGELFF
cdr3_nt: TGTGCCAGCACTTGGGGTACCGGGGAGCTGTTTTTT

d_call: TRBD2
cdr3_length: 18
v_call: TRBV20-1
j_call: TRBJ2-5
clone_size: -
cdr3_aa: CSAPPGRPGLAGLETQYF
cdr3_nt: TGCAGTGCCCCCCCCGGTAGGCCGGGACTAGCGGGTCTGGAGACCCAGTACTTC

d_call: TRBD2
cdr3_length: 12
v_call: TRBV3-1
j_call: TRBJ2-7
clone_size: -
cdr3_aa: CASSQPGTRLNF
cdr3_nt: TGTGCCAGCAGCCAACCGGGGACTAGGCTGAACTTC

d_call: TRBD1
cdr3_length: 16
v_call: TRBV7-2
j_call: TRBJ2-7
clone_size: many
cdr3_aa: CASSLPRDRGGYEQYF
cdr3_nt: TGTGCCAGCAGCTTACCCCGGGACAGGGGGGGCTACGAGCAGTACTTC

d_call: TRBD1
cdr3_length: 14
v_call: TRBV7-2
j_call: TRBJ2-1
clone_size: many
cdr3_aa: CASSETGNYNEQFF
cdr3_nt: TGTGCCAGCAGCGAGACAGGGAACTACAATGAGCAGTTCTTC

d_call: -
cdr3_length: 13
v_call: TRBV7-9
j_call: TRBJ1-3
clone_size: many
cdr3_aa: CASSLGAGNTIYF
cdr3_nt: TGTGCCAGCAGCTTGGGGGCTGGAAACACCATATATTTT

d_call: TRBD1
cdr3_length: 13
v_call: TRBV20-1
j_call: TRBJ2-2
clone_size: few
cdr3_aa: CSAPGQSTGELFF
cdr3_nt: TGCAGTGCGCCGGGACAGAGCACCGGGGAGCTGTTTTTT

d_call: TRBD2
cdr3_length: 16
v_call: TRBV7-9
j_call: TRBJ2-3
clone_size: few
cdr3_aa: CASSLAAGGRADTQYF
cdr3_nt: TGTGCCAGCAGCTTAGCAGCGGGAGGGAGGGCAGATACGCAGTATTTT

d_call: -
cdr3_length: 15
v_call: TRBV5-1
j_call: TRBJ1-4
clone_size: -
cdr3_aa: CASSSSGTSNEKLFF
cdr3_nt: TGCGCCAGCAGCTCCTCAGGGACTTCGAATGAAAAACTGTTTTTT